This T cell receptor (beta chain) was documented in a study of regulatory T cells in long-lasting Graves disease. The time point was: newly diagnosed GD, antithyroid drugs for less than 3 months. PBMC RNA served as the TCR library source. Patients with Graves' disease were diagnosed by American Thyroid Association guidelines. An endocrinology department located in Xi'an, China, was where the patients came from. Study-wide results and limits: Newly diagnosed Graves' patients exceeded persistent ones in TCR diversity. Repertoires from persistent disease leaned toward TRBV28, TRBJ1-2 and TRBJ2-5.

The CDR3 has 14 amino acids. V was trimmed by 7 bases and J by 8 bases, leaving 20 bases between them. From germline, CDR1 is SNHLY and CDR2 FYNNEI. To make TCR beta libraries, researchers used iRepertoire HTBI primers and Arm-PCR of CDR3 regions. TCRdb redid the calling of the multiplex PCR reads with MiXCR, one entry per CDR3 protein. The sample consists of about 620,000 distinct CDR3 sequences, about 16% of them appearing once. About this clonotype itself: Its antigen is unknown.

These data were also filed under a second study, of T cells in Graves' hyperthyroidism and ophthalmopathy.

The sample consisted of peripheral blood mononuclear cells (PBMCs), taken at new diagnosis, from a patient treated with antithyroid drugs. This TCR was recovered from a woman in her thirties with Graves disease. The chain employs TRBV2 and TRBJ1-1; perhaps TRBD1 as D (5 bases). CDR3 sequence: CASKIGGGGREAFF. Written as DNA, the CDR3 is TGTGCCAGCAAAATTGGGGGGGGGGGAAGGGAAGCTTTCTTT.